This T cell receptor beta chain was recovered during a study of monozygotic twins with inflammatory bowel disease. A note on this clonotype: What it recognizes is unknown.

The CDR3 runs 14 residues. Germline V gene sequence: CDR1 SEHNR, CDR2 FQNEAQ (reference sequence). The total RNA came straight from whole blood, and T cells were not sorted beforehand. Study results and caveats: No one strong IBD-associated signal or clonotype was supported. The co-twins with IBD showed lower TCRbeta diversity (inverse Simpson) than their healthy siblings.

After re-calling the 5' RACE reads, TCRdb lists one entry per CDR3 protein, DNA absent. The specimen's table records roughly 200,000 distinct CDR3 sequences. The sample taken for sequencing was blood. This TCR was recovered from a human donor with ulcerative colitis or Crohn's disease, or a healthy co-twin of an affected twin (not recorded which). The rearrangement uses TRBV7-9 and TRBJ2-5. CDR3 sequence: CASSFIQDQETQYF.